The entry that follows covers one TCR gamma chain sequence. The junction does not match germline at one end; this may be a read error. These data are taken from a study of gamma-delta chains in newborns, infants, children. Study context: Innate gammadelta T cells reportedly expand polyclonally right after birth, driven by microbial exposure, per the title.

TCRdb re-called clones from the reads using CATT. The repertoire holds some 620 gamma-chain clones, 39% seen once, with approximately 35% in the top ten. CDR1 and CDR2 from the germline V gene are GITISATS and ISYDGTV (reference sequence). This CDR3 has 18 amino acids. The clonotype originates from a child who was a newborn, infant or young child, either healthy, febrile or measles-vaccinated (not recorded which). The source material was blood. The V gene is TRGV9, the J gene TRGJP. TCRdb does not report a J gene; here it was assigned by matching the DNA to germline references. In DNA form, the CDR3 reads TGTGCCTTTTGGGAGGAACCCCGGCAAGAGTCGGGCAAAAAAATCAAGGTATTT. Encoded protein: CAFWEEPRQESGKKIKVF.